Below are 19 T cell receptor beta chains sequenced from a single sample in a study of T cell repertoires in aging, cancer and after chemotherapy. TRB rearrangements spanning V, D and J were amplified using mixed TRB-A/B primers. A single record per CDR3 protein comes from TCRdb applying MiXCR to the multiplex PCR reads. Of some 520 distinct CDR3 sequences listed, 20% to 25% are singletons. Peripheral blood genomic DNA, not sorted cells or RNA, was the template. Sequenced input: blood. Every receptor here comes from a human donor with a blood cancer.

Relative to its sample, this clonotype is large (0.1 to 1%). This chain connects TRBV30 to TRBJ2-3; 8 positions match TRBD1. This CDR3 has 14 amino acids. V gave up 3 bases and J gave up 3 bases; unmatched junction bases: 5. In germline, CDR1 is GTSNPN, CDR2 SVGIG (reference sequence). The CDR3 spells CAWRLGQGTDTQYF. Here the CDR3 DNA reads TGTGCCTGGAGGCTTGGACAGGGAACAGATACGCAGTATTTT.

This clonotype was seen a handful of times. The chain couples TRBV20-1 to TRBJ1-1, with TRBD1 as a possible D gene (6 bases). CDR1 and CDR2 from the germline V gene are DFQATT and SNEGSKA (reference sequence). CDR3 length: 14 residues. V was trimmed by 6 bases and J by 1 base, leaving 15 bases between them. The DNA of the CDR3 is TGCAGTGCCAAACATCAGGGGACGAACACTGAAGCTTTCTTT. Translated, it gives CSAKHQGTNTEAFF.

By frequency in the sample, this clonotype is medium-sized. The rearrangement uses TRBV6-6 and TRBJ1-2, with D possibly being TRBD1 (6 bases). CDR3 length equals 11 residues. Germline V gives CDR1 MNHNY, CDR2 SVGAGI (reference sequence). Trimming pared 6 bases from V and 7 bases from J, leaving 9 bases between. The CDR3 nucleotides read TGTGCCAGCAGGGCAGGGGTTGGCTACACCTTC. It yields the protein CASRAGVGYTF.

By sample fraction, this clonotype is medium-sized. The chain employs TRBV6-1 and TRBJ2-3; 9 positions match TRBD2. CDR3 size: 15 residues. After removal of 4 bases from V and 2 bases from J, the junction contained 4 bases not matched to a gene. Germline lookup yields CDR1 MNHNS and CDR2 SASEGT. The CDR3 coding sequence is TGTGCCAGCAGTGTACGACTAGCGGTCACAGATACGCAGTATTTT. Translation gives CASSVRLAVTDTQYF.

This rearrangement joins TRBV20-1 to TRBJ2-7; perhaps TRBD2 as D (5 bases). There are 13 residues in the CDR3. Trimming stripped 1 base from V and 2 bases from J, with 9 bases between. Germline-derived CDR1 and CDR2 are DFQATT and SNEGSKA (reference sequence). The CDR3 bases are TGCAGTGCTAGAGCCGGGATCACCTACGAGCAGTACGTC. It yields the protein CSARAGITYEQYV.

The V gene is TRBV7-9, the J gene TRBJ2-5; D might be TRBD2 (6 bases). The length of the CDR3 is 15 residues. Between the trimmed V and J ends, which lost 5 bases and 0 bases, there was a span of 13 bases. Germline V gene data show CDR1 as SEHNR and CDR2 as FQNEAQ (reference sequence). The CDR3 is CASSPGIADQETQYF. CDR3 nucleotide sequence: TGTGCCAGCAGCCCTGGGATAGCGGACCAAGAGACCCAGTACTTC.

This clonotype was observed a few times. The rearrangement joins TRBV5-1 to TRBJ1-1; D not certain. Per the germline V gene, CDR1 is SGHRS and CDR2 is YFSETQ. The CDR3 is 13 amino acids. V shed 4 bases and J shed 6 bases, with 13 bases lying between them. CDR3 sequence: CASSLTLVPEAFF. CDR3 DNA sequence: TGCGCCAGCAGCCTGACACTGGTCCCTGAAGCTTTCTTT.

Turning to this clonotype: This sequence may be a read error, since a much larger clone differs from it by one base. The chain employs TRBV27 and TRBJ1-5, with 7 bases aligning to TRBD1. Per the germline V gene, CDR1 is MNHEY and CDR2 is SMNVEV (reference sequence). The CDR3 spans 16 residues. This chain's CDR3 is CASSSRGRLGNQPRHF. CDR3 coding DNA: TGTGCCAGCAGTTCGAGGGGGCGTTTGGGGAATCAGCCCCGGCATTTT.

The chain employs TRBV20-1 and TRBJ2-3; 14 bases map to TRBD2. The germline gives CDR1 DFQATT, CDR2 SNEGSKA (reference sequence). With 5 bases clipped from V and 5 bases from J, the junction kept 9 bases outside the gene matches. The CDR3 length is 16 residues. Here the CDR3 DNA reads TGCAGTGCTTTCGATCAGGGACTAGCGGGGGTAGATACGCAGTATTTT. As protein: CSAFDQGLAGVDTQYF.

This clonotype was counted only a few times. V gene TRBV9 combines with J gene TRBJ2-1, with 9 bases aligning to TRBD2. CDR1 is SGDLS, CDR2 YYNGEE, per germline. The CDR3 is made up of 14 amino acids. With 4 bases clipped from V and 9 bases from J, the junction kept 8 bases outside the gene matches. CDR3 sequence reads: CASSTSAGGGEQFF. CDR3 sequence (DNA): TGTGCCAGCAGCACCTCGGCGGGAGGGGGTGAGCAGTTCTTC.

This clonotype is termed medium-sized. The CDR3 protein is CASRFGPGYGYTF. As DNA, the CDR3 is TGTGCCAGTCGATTCGGACCTGGATATGGCTACACCTTC. This chain links TRBV19 with TRBJ1-2, with D hard to call. V shed 8 bases and J shed 5 bases, with 15 bases lying between them. This CDR3 spans 13 amino acids. Per germline, CDR1 LNHDA and CDR2 SQIVND (reference sequence).

By frequency in the sample, this clonotype is medium-sized. The rearrangement links TRBV7-9 to TRBJ2-3, with TRBD1 matching over 9 bases. The V gene end was trimmed by 5 bases and the J gene end by 4 bases; junction bases not matched to a gene: 4. This CDR3 is built from 14 residues. Germline V gene lookup returns CDR1 SEHNR and CDR2 FQNEAQ (reference sequence). CDR3 in amino acids: CASSAGQGPDTQYF. Written as DNA, the CDR3 is TGTGCCAGCAGCGCCGGACAGGGGCCAGATACGCAGTATTTT.

By proportion, this clonotype is medium-sized. The rearrangement links TRBV6-4 to TRBJ2-1, with 8 positions matching TRBD2. Germline V gene lookup returns CDR1 MRHNA and CDR2 SNTAGT. V was clipped by 3 bases and J by 3 bases; unmatched bases: 4. This CDR3 comprises 15 residues. CDR3 protein: CASSEGTRDYNEQFF. The CDR3 nucleotides are TGTGCCAGCAGTGAGGGGACTAGGGACTACAATGAGCAGTTCTTC.

The V and J genes are TRBV28 and TRBJ2-7; D may be TRBD1 (5 bases). Trimming cost V 5 bases and J 1 base, with 15 bases left between them. Germline values: CDR1 MDHEN, CDR2 SYDVKM. The CDR3 length is 15 residues. The CDR3 DNA is TGTGCCAGCAGTCTGCCGACAGTGAATTCCTACGAGCAGTACTTC. Its protein is CASSLPTVNSYEQYF. Combining the CDR3 with reference TRBV28 and TRBJ2-7 gives the whole variable domain DVKVTQSSRYLVKRTGEKVFLECVQDMDHENMFWYRQDPGLGLRLIYFSYDVKMKEKGDIPEGYSVSREKKERFSLILESASTNQTSMYLCASSLPTVNSYEQYFGPGTRLTVT.

The CDR3 nucleotides are TGTGCCAGCAGCTTAGTTGCAGGCTACACCGGGGAGCTGTTTTTT. Its protein is CASSLVAGYTGELFF. The V gene is TRBV7-2, the J gene TRBJ2-2; no clear D gene. Germline loops: CDR1 SGHTA, CDR2 FQGNSA. V was trimmed by 1 base and J by 3 bases, leaving 9 bases between them. The CDR3 loop spans 15 amino acids. The variable domain in full, completed from reference TRBV7-2 and TRBJ2-2, reads GAGVSQSPSNKVTEKGKDVELRCDPISGHTALYWYRQSLGQGLEFLIYFQGNSAPDKSGLPSDRFSAERTGGSVSTLTIQRTQQEDSAVYLCASSLVAGYTGELFFGEGSRLTVL.

This clonotype ranks as medium-sized (0.01 to 0.1%). The chain employs TRBV10-3 and TRBJ2-3, with a tentative D call TRBD1 (5 bases). Germline V gene data show CDR1 as ENHRY and CDR2 as SYGVKD. V was pared by 3 bases and J by 4 bases, with 8 bases between. The CDR3 totals 13 residues. In nucleotides, the CDR3 is TGTGCCATCAGTGAAGGGGCCCCAGATACGCAGTATTTT. Its translation: CAISEGAPDTQYF.

Relative to its sample, this clonotype is medium-sized. V gene TRBV19 combines with J gene TRBJ2-7, with TRBD1 as a possible D gene (6 bases). Germline loops: CDR1 LNHDA, CDR2 SQIVND (reference sequence). The length of the CDR3 is 13 residues. Trimming removed 7 bases from V and 3 bases from J, with 13 bases in between. The DNA of the CDR3 is TGTGCCAGTATGGACAGTAACCACTACGAGCAGTACTTC. Translating gives CASMDSNHYEQYF.

On this clonotype: This may be a read error, as it is one base from a much larger clone. The chain couples TRBV14 to TRBJ2-1, with TRBD2 identical over 8 bases. Germline CDR1 and CDR2: SGHDN and FVKESK. The CDR3 length is 14 residues. CDR3 loop: CAISLNLRGGEQFF. In DNA, the CDR3 is TGTGCCATCAGCCTAAACCTCCGGGGGGGTGAGCAGTTCTTC.

The chain uses TRBV6-2 or TRBV6-3 and TRBJ2-3, with D uncertain. There are 11 residues in the CDR3. CDR1 and CDR2 from the germline V gene are MNHEY and SVGEGT. V gave up 7 bases and J gave up 0 bases, with 2 bases separating them. CDR3 amino acids: CASTSTDTQYF. The DNA of the CDR3 is TGTGCCAGCACTAGCACAGATACGCAGTATTTT.